Listed here are 21 T cell receptor beta chains from one sample, sequenced in a study of cytomegalovirus exposure and HLA in healthy donors. The primer mix had 60 Vbeta and 13 Jbeta primers. TCRdb keeps only in-frame clones here, not all; method: immunoSEQ multiplex PCR. The sample yields 100,000 or so clones, about 79% seen once. Sequencing was performed on PBMCs. Every receptor here comes from a man over 45 in good health and CMV-seropositive.

The chain recombines TRBV27 with TRBJ2-1; 8 bases line up with TRBD2. Germline CDR1 is MNHEY and CDR2 is SMNVEV (reference sequence). V lost 4 bases, J lost 8 bases, and 13 bases stayed unmatched. The CDR3 has 16 amino acids. CDR3: CASSSVTSDGWDEQFF. The CDR3 DNA reads as TGTGCCAGCAGTTCCGTGACTAGCGATGGTTGGGATGAGCAGTTCTTC.

The chain recombines TRBV2 with TRBJ1-3; TRBD1 agrees at 9 bases. CDR3 size: 17 residues. The V segment lost 4 bases and the J segment 1 base; nucleotides outside the gene matches: 8. The V gene's germline CDR1 is SNHLY and CDR2 FYNNEI. This chain's CDR3 is CASSGWTGALSGNTIYF. As DNA, the CDR3 is TGTGCCAGCAGTGGGTGGACAGGGGCTTTGTCTGGAAACACCATATATTTT. Supplemented by reference TRBV2 and TRBJ1-3, the full variable domain reads EPEVTQTPSHQVTQMGQEVILRCVPISNHLYFYWYRQILGQKVEFLVSFYNNEISEKSEIFDDQFSVERPDGSNFTLKIRSTKLEDSAMYFCASSGWTGALSGNTIYFGEGSWLTVV.

The chain is built from TRBV19 and TRBJ1-3; no clear D gene. Germline-derived CDR1 and CDR2 are LNHDA and SQIVND (reference sequence). The CDR3 is made up of 16 amino acids. The V and J ends lost 5 bases and 0 bases respectively, with 14 bases between them. CDR3 residues: CASSRPQRGSGNTIYF. The CDR3 DNA is TGTGCCAGTAGTCGCCCTCAGCGGGGCTCTGGAAACACCATATATTTT.

This CDR3 reads CASRYSGGAETQYF. The CDR3 DNA is TGTGCCAGTAGATACAGTGGGGGGGCGGAGACCCAGTACTTC. This chain uses TRBV19 with TRBJ2-5, with D possibly matching TRBD2 (7 bases). V was clipped by 6 bases and J by 5 bases, with 16 bases between them. Germline lookup yields CDR1 LNHDA and CDR2 SQIVND (reference sequence). The CDR3 has 14 residues.

CDR3 region: CASSLGAGFSGNTIYF. CDR3 sequence (DNA): TGTGCCAGCAGCTTAGGAGCAGGGTTCTCTGGAAACACCATATATTTT. The chain employs TRBV7-4 and TRBJ1-3; tentatively, D is TRBD1 (5 bases). CDR3 length: 16 amino acids. From germline, CDR1 is SGHVT and CDR2 SQSDAQ. V lost 1 base and J 0 bases, leaving 10 bases between the germline ends.

This chain connects TRBV4-2 to TRBJ2-7; 8 bases are shared with TRBD2. Germline V lookup: CDR1 LGHNA, CDR2 YNFKEQ. The CDR3 runs to 14 residues. V was pared by 5 bases and J by 1 base, with 4 bases of the junction left unmatched. The CDR3 protein is CASSSTSGSYEQYF. The CDR3, as DNA: TGTGCCAGCAGCTCTACTAGCGGTTCCTACGAGCAGTACTTC.

J is TRBJ1-5 and V is TRBV15, with 11 nucleotides matching TRBD1. This CDR3 has 15 residues. Per the germline V gene, CDR1 is LNHNV and CDR2 is YYDKDF (reference sequence). J was trimmed by 7 bases and V by 3 bases; bases with no gene match: 5. CDR3: CATSRDRGLWQPQHF. CDR3 coding DNA: TGTGCCACCAGCAGGGACAGGGGGCTCTGGCAGCCCCAGCATTTT.

The chain joins TRBV5-1 to TRBJ1-1; possible D gene TRBD1, 5 bases. V lost 4 bases, J lost 7 bases, and 23 bases lay in between. This CDR3 contains 16 residues. In germline, CDR1 is SGHRS, CDR2 YFSETQ. DNA for the CDR3: TGCGCCAGCAGCCTCCCTCGCGGGGGGGGGATCTTTGAAGCTTTCTTT. Its protein is CASSLPRGGGIFEAFF. Full variable domain (outside the CDR3, taken from reference TRBV5-1 and TRBJ1-1): KAGVTQTPRYLIKTRGQQVTLSCSPISGHRSVSWYQQTPGQGLQFLFEYFSETQRNKGNFPGRFSGRQFSNSRSEMNVSTLELGDSALYLCASSLPRGGGIFEAFFGQGTRLTVV.

The gene calls are TRBV6-5 and TRBJ2-2; 7 nucleotides agree with TRBD2. J lost 5 bases, V lost 8 bases, and 2 bases had no gene match. Germline V gene sequence: CDR1 MNHEY, CDR2 SVGAGI. This CDR3 has 12 residues. The CDR3 DNA is TGTGCCAGCGGGAGGGTAACCGGGGAGCTGTTTTTT. Translated: CASGRVTGELFF.

The chain joins TRBV5-1 to TRBJ2-1; TRBD1 matches 9 bases. This CDR3 contains 15 residues. Germline V gene data show CDR1 as SGHRS and CDR2 as YFSETQ. Germline trimming cut 0 bases from V and 7 bases from J; bases unmatched to any gene: 5. CDR3 loop: CASSLEDRGGNEQFF. The DNA for the CDR3 is TGCGCCAGCAGCTTGGAGGACAGGGGTGGGAATGAGCAGTTCTTC.

This clone was counted once. The chain carries TRBV19 and TRBJ1-1, with D tentatively TRBD1 (5 bases). CDR3 size: 16 residues. V gave up 6 bases and J gave up 2 bases, with 19 bases separating them. CDR1 LNHDA and CDR2 SQIVND come from the germline V gene (reference sequence). The CDR3: CASSMGRGRRNTEAFF. In DNA, the CDR3 is TGTGCCAGTAGCATGGGGCGGGGCCGGAGAAACACTGAAGCTTTCTTT.

The chain is built from TRBV18 and TRBJ2-1, with 12 bases matching TRBD2. The V segment lost 0 bases and the J segment 3 bases; nucleotides outside the gene matches: 6. Germline V gives CDR1 KGHSH, CDR2 LQKENI. CDR3 size: 18 residues. The CDR3 region is CASSPPLASGGDYNEQFF. The CDR3 nucleotides are TGTGCCAGCTCACCACCTTTGGCTAGCGGGGGGGACTACAATGAGCAGTTCTTC.

This rearrangement joins TRBV5-1 to TRBJ2-7, with D maybe TRBD1 (6 bases). This CDR3 is 15 amino acids long. The V end lost 5 bases, the J end lost 0 bases, and 15 bases lay between the germline ends. Germline assignment: CDR1 SGHRS and CDR2 YFSETQ. The CDR3 loop is CASSLLDRVSYEQYF. CDR3 DNA sequence: TGCGCCAGCAGTCTGTTGGACAGAGTCTCCTACGAGCAGTACTTC.

The rearrangement joins TRBV14 to TRBJ2-2; D might be TRBD2 (7 bases). This CDR3 contains 17 residues. V was cut by 3 bases and J by 4 bases, with 18 bases left in between. Per germline, CDR1 SGHDN and CDR2 FVKESK. CDR3 sequence reads: CASSQRTGGLSTGELFF. DNA of the CDR3: TGTGCCAGCAGCCAGAGAACGGGGGGCTTGAGCACCGGGGAGCTGTTTTTT.

There are a few counts of this clone. V gene TRBV11-2 combines with J gene TRBJ2-2, with 11 positions matching TRBD2. There are 17 residues in the CDR3. V shed 5 bases and J 7 bases; nucleotides not matched to a gene: 12. Looked up from germline, CDR1 is SGHAT and CDR2 is FQNNGV. The CDR3 sequence: CASSRGGLAGGFGELFF. CDR3 bases: TGTGCCAGCAGCCGGGGGGGGCTAGCGGGAGGATTCGGGGAGCTGTTTTTT.

This clone came up once. The chain is built from TRBV9 and TRBJ2-1; D call uncertain. Germline CDR1 reads SGDLS; CDR2 reads YYNGEE. This CDR3 comprises 13 residues. V was trimmed by 3 bases and J by 5 bases, leaving 9 bases between them. Here the CDR3 DNA reads TGTGCCAGCAGCGCCGGTCCAAACAATGAGCAGTTCTTC. It translates to CASSAGPNNEQFF.

Concerning this clone itself: Other nucleotide sequences from this sample produce the same CDR3. The chain carries TRBV5-1 and TRBJ1-1, with 9 positions matching TRBD1. Germline-derived CDR1 and CDR2 are SGHRS and YFSETQ. The CDR3 has 14 amino acids. J gave up 4 bases and V 2 bases, and 3 bases lay outside the gene matches. The DNA of the CDR3 is TGCGCCAGCAGCTTAACAGGGGGCGGCACTGAAGCTTTCTTT. Its translation is CASSLTGGGTEAFF.

J is TRBJ2-1 and V is TRBV5-4, with 9 bases identical to TRBD2. CDR1 is SGHNT, CDR2 YYREEE, per germline (reference sequence). The junction had 8 bases not matched to a gene; V was cut back by 4 bases and J by 3 bases. There are 16 residues in the CDR3. The CDR3 DNA reads as TGTGCCAGCAGCACCCGACTAGCGGCCAGCTACAATGAGCAGTTCTTC. This translates into CASSTRLAASYNEQFF.

This clone was recorded a few times. The gene calls are TRBV10-1 and TRBJ2-3; D not resolved. Trimming removed 3 bases from V and 3 bases from J, with 4 bases in between. The CDR3 has 12 residues. Germline lookup yields CDR1 WNHNN and CDR2 SYGVQD (reference sequence). The CDR3 sequence: CASSEATDTQYF. DNA for the CDR3: TGCGCCAGCAGTGAAGCGACAGATACGCAGTATTTT.

The V gene is TRBV7-3, the J gene TRBJ2-2; D gene ambiguous. V was trimmed by 5 bases and J by 4 bases, leaving 11 bases between them. The CDR3 spans 14 residues. From germline, CDR1 is SGHTA and CDR2 FQGTGA. The CDR3 spells CASSAAGTTGELFF. The CDR3 DNA reads as TGTGCCAGCAGCGCCGCAGGCACCACCGGGGAGCTGTTTTTT.

The CDR3 region has the DNA TGTGCCAGCAGCCCGGGGACTAGCGGGAGGGTCTCCTACGAGCAGTACTTC. This gives the protein CASSPGTSGRVSYEQYF. The chain joins TRBV5-4 to TRBJ2-7; 16 nucleotides align to TRBD2. CDR1 SGHNT and CDR2 YYREEE come from the germline V gene (reference sequence). The CDR3 runs 17 residues. The trim removed 4 bases at V and 0 bases at J, leaving 4 bases unmatched.